The rows below give T cell receptor beta chains drawn from one sample of a study of early T cells in non-severe SARS-CoV-2 infection. TCRdb ran MiXCR on the 5' RACE reads and lists one entry per CDR3 protein. The sample consists of around 98,000 distinct CDR3 sequences, 11% of them appearing once. The sequenced material came from whole blood. The receptor set was obtained from an adult who was a healthcare worker with PCR-confirmed SARS-CoV-2 infection or an uninfected control (not recorded which). Both conserved end residues are part of each CDR3. The D gene is left open where the match is weak. Not every row has a clone size; where given, it reads once, few, many or a size class.

V	size	J	D	DNA	CDR3
TRBV11-2	-	TRBJ2-3	TRBD2	TGTGCCAGCAGCCTGACGAGTATCGCGGGAGGGAGTGATACGCAGTATTTT	CASSLTSIAGGSDTQYF
TRBV6-6	-	TRBJ1-3	-	TGTACCAGCAGGGGAGAGGGGGTCTACTCTGGAAACACCATATATTTT	CTSRGEGVYSGNTIYF
TRBV6-1	many	TRBJ2-3	-	TGTGCCAGCAGTCTCCGCGAGGGGACAGATACGCAGTATTTT	CASSLREGTDTQYF
TRBV29-1	-	TRBJ1-2	-	TGCAGCGTCCTGAGTTCCTATGGCTACACCTTC	CSVLSSYGYTF
TRBV20-1	-	TRBJ2-7	TRBD2	TGCAGTGCTACCCGTCGGCGAGCGGGAGACTCGGGGGAGCAGTACTTC	CSATRRRAGDSGEQYF
TRBV28	few	TRBJ1-2	TRBD1	TGTGCCAGCACGTTACAGGGGTCGGGAATAGGCTACACCTTC	CASTLQGSGIGYTF
TRBV6-6	-	TRBJ2-1	TRBD2	TGTGCCAGCAGTTACCCCGGGACTAGCGGGGGGGAAAATGAGCAGTTCTTC	CASSYPGTSGGENEQFF
TRBV20-1	many	TRBJ1-2	-	TGCAGTGCTTCGCGAAGAACGAACTATGGTGGCTACACCTTC	CSASRRTNYGGYTF
TRBV29-1	many	TRBJ2-5	-	TGCAGCGCCCCTTCACAAGGGGTTTCGGAGACCCAGTACTTC	CSAPSQGVSETQYF
TRBV30	-	TRBJ1-6	TRBD1	TGTGCCTGGATATTAAAGGGGGCTCGTAATTCACCCCTCCACTTT	CAWILKGARNSPLHF
TRBV15	few	TRBJ2-5	-	TGTGCCACCAGCAGAGATTCAGGGGCTCAAGAGACCCAGTACTTC	CATSRDSGAQETQYF
TRBV10-3	-	TRBJ2-1	TRBD2	TGTGCCATCAGTAAAAGCGGGGGGGCTTACAATGAGCAGTTCTTC	CAISKSGGAYNEQFF
TRBV9	once	TRBJ1-1	-	TGTGCCAGCAGCGCGGCTCAGGGAGGGTCTGAAGCTTTCTTT	CASSAAQGGSEAFF
TRBV4-2	few	TRBJ2-1	TRBD2	TGTGCCAGCAGCCCGATCTATCGGACTAGCGACAATGAGCAGTTCTTC	CASSPIYRTSDNEQFF
TRBV5-6	-	TRBJ2-2	TRBD2	TGTGCCAGCAGCCCGGAGCTAGCGGGAACCGGGGAGCTGTTTTTT	CASSPELAGTGELFF
TRBV7-9	-	TRBJ1-6	-	TGTGCCAGCAGCTTACTCTCCCCAGGGCCAAATTCACCCCTCCACTTT	CASSLLSPGPNSPLHF
TRBV29-1	few	TRBJ2-3	TRBD1	TGCAGCGCCGACAGGGGGCTGAACACAGATACGCAGTATTTT	CSADRGLNTDTQYF
TRBV4-1	-	TRBJ2-3	-	TGCGCCAGCAGCCAAGGACGCCTGGGGACTAGCACAGATACGCAGTATTTT	CASSQGRLGTSTDTQYF
TRBV7-2	many	TRBJ1-4	TRBD1	TGTGCCAGCAGCTCCCGACAGGGGGCGAATGAAAAACTGTTTTTT	CASSSRQGANEKLFF
TRBV7-3	-	TRBJ2-3	-	TGTGCCAGCAGCCGGGTCGACAGGTCCACAGATACGCAGTATTTT	CASSRVDRSTDTQYF
TRBV5-8	-	TRBJ1-2	-	TGTGCCAGCACCACGTCGGGGAGGTACTATGGCTACACCTTC	CASTTSGRYYGYTF
TRBV1	many	TRBJ1-2	-	TGCACCAGCAGATATCCGGGACAGGGATACTATGGCTACACCTTC	CTSRYPGQGYYGYTF
TRBV5-4	many	TRBJ2-7	TRBD1	TGTGCCAGCAGCTTGGGGACAGGGGCCTACGAGCAGTACTTC	CASSLGTGAYEQYF
TRBV27	many	TRBJ2-3	TRBD2	TGTGCCAGCAGCCTAGTCAATGTAGCGGGAGGTAGCACAGATACGCAGTATTTT	CASSLVNVAGGSTDTQYF
TRBV27	many	TRBJ2-7	TRBD2	TGTGCCAGCAGTCCGCGGACTAGCGGGGAGGCGCAGTACTTC	CASSPRTSGEAQYF
TRBV7-8	few	TRBJ2-6	-	TGTGCCAGCAGCATTCTCGGGATACCCAACGTCCTGACTTTC	CASSILGIPNVLTF
TRBV7-9	-	TRBJ1-1	-	TGTGCCAGCAGCTTAGATGAGACGGAACCCCGAAGTACTGAAGCTTTCTTT	CASSLDETEPRSTEAFF
TRBV18	many	TRBJ1-6	TRBD1	TGTGCCAGCTCCCGACAGGGAACACATTCACCCCTCCACTTT	CASSRQGTHSPLHF
TRBV7-2	medium-sized	TRBJ2-1	TRBD2	TGTGCCAGCAGCTTAGGACTAGCGGGAAACAATGAGCAGTTCTTC	CASSLGLAGNNEQFF
TRBV4-1	few	TRBJ2-2	-	TGCGCCAGCAGCCAAGATGAGGACAGTCTGGAGCGCTACACCGGGGAGCTGTTTTTT	CASSQDEDSLERYTGELFF
TRBV7-9	many	TRBJ2-4	TRBD1	TGTGCCAGCAGCTACAATGGGGACAGGGGTGGAAACATTCAGTACTTC	CASSYNGDRGGNIQYF
TRBV29-1	few	TRBJ2-3	-	TGCAGCGTTGAATCCGACACAGATACGCAGTATTTT	CSVESDTDTQYF
TRBV6-5	many	TRBJ2-2	-	TGTGCCAGCGAGAGGGCCGGGAGCGGGGAGCTGTTTTTT	CASERAGSGELFF
TRBV5-1	-	TRBJ2-5	TRBD1	TGCGCCAGCAGTCACGGACAGGCACAGGGGGCCCAGTACTTC	CASSHGQAQGAQYF
TRBV28	many	TRBJ2-3	-	TGTGCCAGCAGTTACCGGGACGGCACAGATACGCAGTATTTT	CASSYRDGTDTQYF
TRBV4-1	-	TRBJ2-7	TRBD1	TGCGCCAGCAGCATCCGACAGGGGGGGACTTCCTACGAGCAGTACTTC	CASSIRQGGTSYEQYF
TRBV7-2	-	TRBJ2-7	-	TGTGCCAGCAGCTTAGCGGCCCTAAGCTCCTACGAGCAGTACTTC	CASSLAALSSYEQYF
TRBV28	few	TRBJ2-7	-	TGTGCCAGCAGTTCCCCACCCTACGAGCAGTACTTC	CASSSPPYEQYF
TRBV6-1	-	TRBJ2-7	-	TGTGCCAGCAAAAAGGGGGGCCAAAGCTCCTACGAGCAGTACTTC	CASKKGGQSSYEQYF
TRBV5-1	-	TRBJ2-5	-	TGCGCCAGCAGCAACGACGCCGTGGGGGAGACCCAGTACTTC	CASSNDAVGETQYF
TRBV12-5	many	TRBJ2-3	TRBD1	TGTGCTAGTGGTTTGCCGACAGGGGCCACAGATACGCAGTATTTT	CASGLPTGATDTQYF
TRBV6-5	few	TRBJ2-2	-	TGTGCCAGCAGTTATTCCTTCACCGGGGAGCTGTTTTTT	CASSYSFTGELFF
TRBV5-1	many	TRBJ2-1	-	TGCGCCAGCAGCAGGGACTTCTACAATGAGCAGTTCTTC	CASSRDFYNEQFF
TRBV18	-	TRBJ2-7	TRBD1	TGTGCCAGCTCACAAAGACAGGGGGTCTCCTACGAGCAGTACTTC	CASSQRQGVSYEQYF
TRBV7-9	few	TRBJ1-1	TRBD1	TGTGCCAGCAGCCACGACAGGGTCATGAACACTGAAGCTTTCTTT	CASSHDRVMNTEAFF
TRBV4-1	many	TRBJ2-5	TRBD1	TGCGCCAGCAGCCACTTACAGGGGGCGGCGGAGACCCAGTACTTC	CASSHLQGAAETQYF
TRBV7-7	few	TRBJ2-5	TRBD2	TGTGCTAGCAGCCAGTCTAGCGGCCAAGAGACCCAGTACTTC	CASSQSSGQETQYF
TRBV20-1	-	TRBJ1-1	-	TGCAGTGCTAGGGAGACAGGGAACACTGAAGCTTTCTTT	CSARETGNTEAFF
TRBV20-1	few	TRBJ2-7	TRBD2	TGCAGTGCTAGAGGGACTAGCCACTACGAGCAGTACTTC	CSARGTSHYEQYF
TRBV4-1	-	TRBJ2-7	-	TGTGCCAGCAGCCAATCGACAGGAGCCTACGAGCAGTACTTC	CASSQSTGAYEQYF
TRBV7-8	many	TRBJ2-5	TRBD1	TGTGCCAGCACCTTGGGACAGCAAGAGACCCAGTACTTC	CASTLGQQETQYF
TRBV6-5	few	TRBJ2-5	-	TGTGCCAGCAGTTACTCAACGGGGGCTCAAGGGGAGACCCAGTACTTC	CASSYSTGAQGETQYF
TRBV2	-	TRBJ1-5	-	TGTGCCAGCAGTGAAGCACTGAGAAATCAGCCCCAGCATTTT	CASSEALRNQPQHF
TRBV30	-	TRBJ1-2	TRBD1	TGTGCCTGGAGTGTAGGGGGACAGGGTAGCGGCTACACCTTC	CAWSVGGQGSGYTF
TRBV7-2	-	TRBJ2-2	TRBD2	TGTGCCAGCAGCTTAGTAGGGACTACCAACACCGGGGAGCTGTTTTTT	CASSLVGTTNTGELFF
TRBV9	-	TRBJ1-6	TRBD1	TGTGCCAGCAGCGCGGAACAGGGGCCACACTATAATTCACCCCTCCACTTT	CASSAEQGPHYNSPLHF
TRBV20-1	many	TRBJ1-2	-	TGCAGTGCTAGGGGCAGGAGGGGCTACACCTTC	CSARGRRGYTF